The 29 T cell receptor beta chains below come from one sample, sequenced in a study of blood T cell repertoires in COVID-19. The repertoire was sequenced with immunoSEQ multiplex PCR; TCRdb's copy has only in-frame clones and lacks some. The profile covers 300,000 or so clones, with roughly 88% appearing a single time and 5.5% to 8% taken by the ten largest. The sequenced sample was peripheral blood. All receptors come from a woman younger than 45 who had recovered from COVID-19.

The chain links TRBV2 to TRBJ1-2, with no clear D. Between the trimmed V and J ends, which lost 4 bases and 2 bases, there was a span of 8 bases. This CDR3 has 13 amino acids. Germline-derived CDR1 and CDR2 are SNHLY and FYNNEI. Here the CDR3 reads CASSAVMNYGYTF. DNA of the CDR3: TGTGCCAGCAGTGCAGTCATGAACTATGGCTACACCTTC. Full variable domain (outside the CDR3, taken from reference TRBV2 and TRBJ1-2): EPEVTQTPSHQVTQMGQEVILRCVPISNHLYFYWYRQILGQKVEFLVSFYNNEISEKSEIFDDQFSVERPDGSNFTLKIRSTKLEDSAMYFCASSAVMNYGYTFGSGTRLTVV.

The V call is TRBV7-2, the J call TRBJ2-5; a possible D gene is TRBD1 (5 bases). Germline CDR1 SGHTA, CDR2 FQGNSA. Deletions cut 1 base from V and 4 bases from J, with 10 bases between. The CDR3 extends over 14 amino acids. CDR3 DNA sequence: TGTGCCAGCAGCTTAGTGGGCAGGGTAGAGACCCAGTACTTC. Residues: CASSLVGRVETQYF.

The J gene is TRBJ2-3, the V gene TRBV18, with TRBD1 matching 9 bases. CDR3 length: 16 amino acids. Trimming removed 5 bases from V and 1 base from J; junction bases left unmatched: 7. The germline V gene has CDR1 KGHSH and CDR2 LQKENI. CDR3 amino acids: CASSTRTGAGTDTQYF. The DNA of the CDR3 is TGTGCCAGCTCAACCCGGACAGGGGCTGGCACAGATACGCAGTATTTT.

The chain is built from TRBV3-1 (or the pseudogene TRBV3-2) and TRBJ1-3; maybe TRBD1 (5 bases). The CDR3 is made up of 17 amino acids. Trimming took off 4 bases at V and 0 bases at J, with 16 bases between the two ends. CDR1 is LGHDT and CDR2 is YNNKEL in the germline V gene (reference sequence). The CDR3: CASSLGGGVLSGNTIYF. Written as DNA, the CDR3 is TGTGCCAGCAGCCTTGGTGGGGGGGTACTCTCTGGAAACACCATATATTTT.

The chain has TRBV18 and TRBJ2-5; tentatively, D is TRBD2 (6 bases). The CDR3 has 15 amino acids. Germline CDR1 is KGHSH and CDR2 is LQKENI. Trimming pared 0 bases from V and 5 bases from J, leaving 13 bases between. CDR3 sequence reads: CASSPPGRGDETQYF. The CDR3 region has the DNA TGTGCCAGCTCACCACCAGGGCGGGGTGACGAGACCCAGTACTTC.

The chain recombines TRBV9 with TRBJ2-7; 7 bases are a match to TRBD1. After removal of 3 bases from V and 4 bases from J, the junction contained 10 bases not matched to a gene. Germline CDR1 reads SGDLS; CDR2 reads YYNGEE. The CDR3 consists of 15 residues. CDR3: CASSALTGIAYEQYF. CDR3 DNA sequence: TGTGCCAGCAGCGCCCTGACAGGGATCGCTTACGAGCAGTACTTC. The whole variable domain, filled in from reference TRBV9 and TRBJ2-7, reads DSGVTQTPKHLITATGQRVTLRCSPRSGDLSVYWYQQSLDQGLQFLIQYYNGEERAKGNILERFSAQQFPDLHSELNLSSLELGDSALYFCASSALTGIAYEQYFGPGTRLTVT.

This rearrangement joins TRBV2 to TRBJ2-1; 14 bases are shared with TRBD2. After removal of 7 bases from V and 6 bases from J, the junction contained 8 bases not matched to a gene. This CDR3 region has 16 residues. Germline V gene lookup returns CDR1 SNHLY and CDR2 FYNNEI. CDR3 in amino acids: CASNGLAGGLVNEQFF. CDR3 coding DNA: TGTGCCAGCAACGGACTAGCGGGGGGCCTTGTCAATGAGCAGTTCTTC.

V and J are TRBV2 and TRBJ2-7, with TRBD1 matching over 9 bases. Per germline, CDR1 SNHLY and CDR2 FYNNEI. The CDR3 is 14 residues long. Unmatched junction bases numbered 8, after V lost 9 bases and J lost 2 bases. The DNA for the CDR3 is TGTGCCAGTAAGGACAGGGGAATTACCTACGAGCAGTACTTC. This translates into CASKDRGITYEQYF.

The chain combines TRBV4-3 with TRBJ2-7; TRBD2 might be the D (5 bases). V shed 0 bases and J shed 4 bases, with 13 bases lying between them. The CDR3 runs 15 residues. CDR1 is LGHNA, CDR2 YSLEER, per germline. The CDR3 DNA sequence: TGCGCCAGCAGCCAAGATCCCGGAGGATTATACGAGCAGTACTTC. Translated, it gives CASSQDPGGLYEQYF.

This clone is a singleton in its sample. The J gene is TRBJ2-1, the V gene TRBV2; D might be TRBD1 (5 bases). Germline CDR1 reads SNHLY; CDR2 reads FYNNEI. This CDR3 is built from 13 residues. V gave up 7 bases and J gave up 2 bases, with 9 bases separating them. This chain's CDR3 is CASKAGTYNEQFF. As DNA, the CDR3 is TGTGCCAGCAAAGCAGGGACCTACAATGAGCAGTTCTTC. The full variable domain, with the rest looked up from reference TRBV2 and TRBJ2-1, is EPEVTQTPSHQVTQMGQEVILRCVPISNHLYFYWYRQILGQKVEFLVSFYNNEISEKSEIFDDQFSVERPDGSNFTLKIRSTKLEDSAMYFCASKAGTYNEQFFGPGTRLTVL.

In this sample, this clone turned up a few times. This sequence joins TRBV9 and TRBJ2-3; D unresolved. The V end was cut by 0 bases, the J end by 4 bases, with 12 bases between. The CDR3 consists of 15 residues. Germline values: CDR1 SGDLS, CDR2 YYNGEE. This chain's CDR3 is CASSVAPSESDTQYF. CDR3 in DNA: TGTGCCAGCAGCGTAGCCCCCAGCGAGTCAGATACGCAGTATTTT.

V is TRBV2 and J is TRBJ2-7, with 13 bases aligning to TRBD2. The CDR3 has 15 residues. Per the germline V gene, CDR1 is SNHLY and CDR2 is FYNNEI. J lost 0 bases, V lost 6 bases, and 2 bases had no gene match. CDR3 sequence reads: CASRRTSGSSYEQYF. The CDR3 bases are TGTGCCAGCAGACGGACTAGCGGGAGCTCCTACGAGCAGTACTTC. The entire variable domain, with the rest obtained from reference TRBV2 and TRBJ2-7, is as follows: EPEVTQTPSHQVTQMGQEVILRCVPISNHLYFYWYRQILGQKVEFLVSFYNNEISEKSEIFDDQFSVERPDGSNFTLKIRSTKLEDSAMYFCASRRTSGSSYEQYFGPGTRLTVT.

This chain connects TRBV19 to TRBJ1-5; perhaps TRBD1 as D (5 bases). Germline CDR1 LNHDA, CDR2 SQIVND (reference sequence). Trimming cost V 7 bases and J 4 bases, with 17 bases left between them. This CDR3 region has 15 residues. The CDR3 spells CASTPSGAQNQPQHF. CDR3 nucleotides: TGTGCCAGTACACCCAGCGGGGCGCAAAATCAGCCCCAGCATTTT.

Points on this clone: Other DNA sequences in this sample translate to the same CDR3. The chain couples TRBV4-2 to TRBJ1-4; D gene uncertain. The germline CDR1 and CDR2 sequences are LGHNA and YNFKEQ. Trimming removed 0 bases at V and 2 bases at J, with 7 bases between. The CDR3 runs 15 residues. The CDR3 DNA reads TGTGCCAGCAGCCAAGACCGCGGGACTAATGAAAAACTGTTTTTT. It specifies CASSQDRGTNEKLFF.

The V call is TRBV5-1, the J call TRBJ2-7, with TRBD1 as a possible D gene (6 bases). Per the germline V gene, CDR1 is SGHRS and CDR2 is YFSETQ. Trimming cost V 4 bases and J 0 bases, with 11 bases left between them. CDR3 length: 14 amino acids. As DNA, the CDR3 is TGCGCCAGCAGCCTGGACAGTCTCTCCTACGAGCAGTACTTC. Translation gives CASSLDSLSYEQYF.

This clone was recorded once. The V gene is TRBV5-4, the J gene TRBJ1-2, with TRBD1 matching 8 bases. CDR1 and CDR2 (germline): SGHNT, YYREEE (reference sequence). This CDR3 spans 15 amino acids. Losses at the gene ends were 4 bases for V and 4 bases for J; bases not matched to a gene: 9. The CDR3 loop is CASSAGQGRVYGYTF. The CDR3, as DNA: TGTGCCAGCAGCGCCGGACAGGGCAGGGTCTATGGCTACACCTTC.

V usage is TRBV7-2 and J usage is TRBJ1-6; TRBD1 matches at 7 bases. The CDR3 loop spans 18 amino acids. Germline CDR1 is SGHTA and CDR2 is FQGNSA. J lost 4 bases, V lost 5 bases, and 14 bases had no gene match. In nucleotides, the CDR3 is TGTGCCAGCAGCGAAATAGCGGCAGGGGGACCTTATAATTCACCCCTCCACTTT. It translates to CASSEIAAGGPYNSPLHF.

The chain has TRBV10-3 and TRBJ1-1; D not certain. Trimming stripped 4 bases from V and 5 bases from J, with 11 bases between. The germline gives CDR1 ENHRY, CDR2 SYGVKD. There are 13 residues in the CDR3. This chain's CDR3 is CAISVRLRTEAFF. Written as DNA, the CDR3 is TGTGCCATCAGTGTTCGTTTGCGTACTGAAGCTTTCTTT.

V and J are TRBV4-3 and TRBJ1-2, with TRBD1 matching 11 bases. With V trimmed by 4 bases and J by 5 bases, 6 bases remained unmatched. Germline loops: CDR1 LGHNA, CDR2 YSLEER. The CDR3 covers 15 residues. The CDR3 loop reads CASSPGQGALYGYTF. CDR3 coding DNA: TGCGCCAGCAGCCCAGGACAGGGGGCCCTATATGGCTACACCTTC.

The V gene is TRBV7-9, the J gene TRBJ2-1; 9 nucleotides align to TRBD1. The CDR3 is made up of 15 amino acids. Germline loops: CDR1 SEHNR, CDR2 FQNEAQ (reference sequence). The V and J ends lost 4 bases and 2 bases, in that order; junction bases with no gene match: 3. This CDR3 reads CASSSRDRAYNEQFF. The CDR3 coding sequence is TGTGCCAGCAGCTCCCGGGACAGGGCCTACAATGAGCAGTTCTTC.

The CDR3: CASSGQGYEQYF. CDR3 DNA sequence: TGTGCCAGTAGCGGACAGGGTTACGAGCAGTACTTC. This rearrangement joins TRBV19 to TRBJ2-7; TRBD1 aligns across 8 bases. CDR1 and CDR2 (germline): LNHDA, SQIVND (reference sequence). The CDR3 runs to 12 residues. V shed 6 bases, J shed 4 bases, and the junction held 2 bases outside the gene matches.

A single count supports this clone. V usage is TRBV5-1 and J usage is TRBJ1-2; possibly TRBD1 for D (5 bases). Trimming left V 0 bases short and J 8 bases short, with 32 bases between. The length of the CDR3 is 20 residues. The germline V gene has CDR1 SGHRS and CDR2 YFSETQ. The CDR3 nucleotides are TGCGCCAGCAGCTTGGCGGGACTCGGGTTGATCAGCGACAGAGTGTTCGGCTACACCTTC. Amino acid sequence: CASSLAGLGLISDRVFGYTF.

The chain has TRBV7-2 and TRBJ2-1, with 8 bases matching TRBD1. The CDR3 length is 16 residues. The trim removed 0 bases at V and 9 bases at J, leaving 10 bases unmatched. Looked up from germline, CDR1 is SGHTA and CDR2 is FQGNSA. The CDR3 coding sequence is TGTGCCAGCAGCTTAGCGAGCCGACAGGGGAAGGCTGAGCAGTTCTTC. It encodes CASSLASRQGKAEQFF.

The gene calls are TRBV6-9 and TRBJ1-1, with no clear D. V lost 4 bases and J lost 3, with 18 bases in between. The CDR3 contains 16 residues. Germline assignment: CDR1 MNHGY and CDR2 SVAAGI. CDR3 in DNA: TGTGCCAGCAGTTCCGTCGACACGACCGGGGACACTGAAGCTTTCTTT. Amino acid sequence: CASSSVDTTGDTEAFF.

The rearrangement links TRBV11-3 to TRBJ2-1; the match to TRBD1 covers 8 bases. V lost 5 bases to trimming and J lost 0 bases; unmatched junction nucleotides: 3. Germline V CDR1 and CDR2: SGHNT, YENEEA. The CDR3 is 15 residues long. CDR3 sequence: CASSATGGSYNEQFF. CDR3 sequence (DNA): TGTGCCAGCAGCGCAACAGGGGGCTCCTACAATGAGCAGTTCTTC.

The rearrangement uses TRBV30 and TRBJ2-6; no clear D gene. V was trimmed by 6 bases and J by 0 bases, leaving 6 bases between them. The CDR3 covers 13 residues. CDR1 GTSNPN and CDR2 SVGIG come from the germline V gene (reference sequence). CDR3 DNA sequence: TGTGCCTGTCAGTCCTCTGGGGCCAACGTCCTGACTTTC. Encoded protein: CACQSSGANVLTF.

The chain uses TRBV18 and TRBJ1-1; no clear D. Germline values: CDR1 KGHSH, CDR2 LQKENI. V dropped 4 bases and J dropped 1 base, with 4 bases sitting between them. This CDR3 comprises 12 residues. The CDR3 DNA reads as TGTGCCAGCTCACTGCGGAACACTGAAGCTTTCTTT. This codes for CASSLRNTEAFF.

V is TRBV5-6 and J is TRBJ1-1; D not resolved. Germline V gene lookup returns CDR1 SGHDT and CDR2 YYEEEE. CDR3 length: 12 residues. V was clipped by 4 bases and J by 3 bases, with 7 bases between them. Written as DNA, the CDR3 is TGTGCCAGCAGCACGAGATACACTGAAGCTTTCTTT. Its translation: CASSTRYTEAFF.

The J gene is TRBJ1-6, the V gene TRBV28; 10 nucleotides agree with TRBD1. Germline CDR1 MDHEN, CDR2 SYDVKM. The CDR3 consists of 16 residues. With V trimmed by 7 bases and J by 1 base, 4 bases remained unmatched. CDR3 sequence reads: CASTPGQGSYNSPLHF. CDR3 DNA sequence: TGTGCCAGCACCCCGGGACAGGGGTCCTATAATTCACCCCTCCACTTT.